The text below deals with one TCR beta chain. Its antigen is still unknown. Assay: immunoSEQ multiplex PCR; the TCRdb copy retains only in-frame clones and omits some. The sample includes over 100,000 clones, roughly 88% of them seen just once. Germline CDR1 reads SGHKS; CDR2 reads YYEKEE (reference sequence). CDR3 size: 14 residues. V dropped 4 bases and J dropped 0 bases, with 8 bases sitting between them. The source of the sample is a study of T cell responses to AZD1222 COVID-19 vaccine. Study results and caveats: Donors in the cohort were predominantly white British and more often female, and clonal diversity was possibly underestimated.

This clonotype originated in an adult in good health. The V call is TRBV5-5, the J call TRBJ1-5; D remains unclear. Sequencing was performed on peripheral blood, taken on day 0 of AZD1222 vaccination. CDR3 protein: CASSMDPSNQPQHF. The CDR3 coding sequence is TGTGCCAGCAGCATGGACCCTAGCAATCAGCCCCAGCATTTT.